This T cell receptor beta chain was recorded in a study of immune heterogeneity within non-small cell lung tumors. Study details: Tumors were classified as 4 squamous cell carcinomas, 10 non-squamous carcinomas and 1 not otherwise specified. Study-level results: Individual patients mostly differed in their high-frequency T-cell receptor beta clonotypes. Local tumor mutational burden and local T-cell repertoire clonality showed a moderate significant correlation, R 0.3 to 0.35.

TCRs were amplified from approximately 600 ng gDNA of bulk tumor per sample. Several biopsies per primary tumor, spaced far apart, were taken during surgery. Surgery that was curative in intent was performed on patients with untreated, newly diagnosed non-small cell lung cancer. Study donors were patients with a new diagnosis of non-small cell lung cancer who underwent surgery with curative intent. This CDR3 has 13 amino acids. Germline CDR1 is SQVTM and CDR2 is ANQGSEA. It was with 32 V and 13 J primers that multiplex PCR amplified TCR beta CDR3. Each CDR3 protein is one row after TCRdb ran MiXCR on the multiplex PCR reads. This sample has about 16,000 distinct CDR3 sequences, with under 30% found just once. Regarding this clonotype: Its antigen is not known. Germline and junction disagree at one end, which may indicate a read error.

The TCR originated in a man in his forties with non-small cell lung cancer. The sample comprised lung tumor tissue. This chain connects TRBV29-1 to TRBJ1-5, with 8 bases fitting TRBD1. This CDR3 reads CSVTTGANQPRHF. CDR3 DNA sequence: TGCAGCGTTACGACAGGGGCTAATCAGCCCCGGCATTTT.